Listed below are T cell receptor beta chains from one sample, sequenced in a study of cytomegalovirus exposure and HLA in healthy donors. Using immunoSEQ multiplex PCR, the repertoire was profiled, and TCRdb retains in-frame clones only, with some absent. The sample consists of 100,000 to 150,000 clones, roughly 80% of them appearing once. Input material: PBMCs. The receptors derive from a female donor in good health and CMV-seronegative. The CDR3 runs from the conserved cysteine through the conserved F or W. Fields, in order: J gene, V gene, CDR3 protein.

>.|TRBV2
CASGAELAEQYF
>TRBJ1-5|TRBV2
CASSDPRGNQPQHF
>TRBJ1-1|TRBV5-4
CASSLGWGVGEAFF
>TRBJ2-3|TRBV7-3
CASSLNLAGNTDTQYF
>TRBJ1-5|TRBV11-1
CASSLARWGQGYSNQPQHF
>TRBJ1-1|TRBV18
CASSGLGGAVAFF
>TRBJ2-5|TRBV5-4
CASSLDRDQETQYF
>TRBJ1-6|TRBV2
CASSTRVGANSPLHF
>TRBJ1-2|TRBV5-1
CASRTDRTNYGYTF
>TRBJ2-1|TRBV6-5
CASSRRQGRAPEQFF
>TRBJ1-4|TRBV5-5
CASSSTAATGEKLFF
>TRBJ2-5|TRBV19
CASSIEGDFEGETQYF
>TRBJ2-3|TRBV11-2
CASSLGGGNTDTQYF
>TRBJ2-2|TRBV5-1
CASSAGVGSGSTGELFF
>TRBJ2-7|TRBV7-9
CSSSPSATGFSYEQYF
>TRBJ2-7|TRBV9
CASSVGGKRGTYEQYF
>TRBJ1-1|TRBV2
CASTGQGLNTEAFF
>TRBJ2-4|TRBV11-2
CASSLFRRKNIQYF
>TRBJ1-5|TRBV7-2
CASQSAGMGQPQHF
>TRBJ1-3|TRBV15
CATSTRQGQDTIYF
>TRBJ2-5|TRBV30
CAWLGQGEPKETQYF
>TRBJ2-3|TRBV28
CASSLGGGPQYF
>TRBJ1-1|TRBV4-2
CASSQDMATEAFF
>TRBJ2-1|TRBV7-9
CASSFIQGASNEQFF
>TRBJ1-6|TRBV6-1
CASSEMIWGTGSYSPLHF
>TRBJ2-7|TRBV7-2
CASSLAAGTSGLYEQYF
>TRBJ2-5|TRBV9
CASSGLAGAWETQYF
>TRBJ2-7|TRBV4-2
CASSRGGGYEQYF
>TRBJ1-1|TRBV7-9
CASSSVSSTGKAQAFF
>TRBJ2-5|TRBV29-1
CSVLRVGQETQYF
>TRBJ2-6|TRBV28
CASRSGANVLTF
>TRBJ1-1|TRBV5-1
CASSLMAGGGSTEAFF
>TRBJ1-6|TRBV30
CAWSLSPAGTGVSPLHF
>TRBJ1-5|TRBV6-5
CASSWDSSNQPQHF
>TRBJ2-7|TRBV4-2
CASSQAGYEQYF
>TRBJ2-3|TRBV5-1
CASSSSSGSSDTQYF
>TRBJ1-5|TRBV6-5
CASSPGTGGNQPQHF
>TRBJ2-7|TRBV6-5
CASSRQGFLYEQYF
>TRBJ2-1|TRBV2
CASSYQGLGNNEQFF
>TRBJ2-1|TRBV9
CASSSLGTSGRNEQFF